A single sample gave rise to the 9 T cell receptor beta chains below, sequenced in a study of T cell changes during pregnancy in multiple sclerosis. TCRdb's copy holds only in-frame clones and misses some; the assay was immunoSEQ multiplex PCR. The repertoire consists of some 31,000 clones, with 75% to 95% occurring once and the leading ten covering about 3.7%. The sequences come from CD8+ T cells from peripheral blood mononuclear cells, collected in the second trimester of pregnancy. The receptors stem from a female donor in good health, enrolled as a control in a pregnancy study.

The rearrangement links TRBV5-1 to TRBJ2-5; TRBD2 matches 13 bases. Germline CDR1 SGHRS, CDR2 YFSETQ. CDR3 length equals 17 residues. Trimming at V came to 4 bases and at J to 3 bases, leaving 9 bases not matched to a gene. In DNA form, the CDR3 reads TGCGCCAGCAGCCCAGGACTAGCGGGGGACCGGGAAGAGACCCAGTACTTC. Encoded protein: CASSPGLAGDREETQYF. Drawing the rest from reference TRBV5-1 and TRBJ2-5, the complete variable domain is KAGVTQTPRYLIKTRGQQVTLSCSPISGHRSVSWYQQTPGQGLQFLFEYFSETQRNKGNFPGRFSGRQFSNSRSEMNVSTLELGDSALYLCASSPGLAGDREETQYFGPGTRLLVL.

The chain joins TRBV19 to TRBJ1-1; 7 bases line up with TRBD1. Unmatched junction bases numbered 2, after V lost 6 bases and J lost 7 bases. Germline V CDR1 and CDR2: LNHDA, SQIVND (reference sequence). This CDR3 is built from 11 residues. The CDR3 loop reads CASRTGIEAFF. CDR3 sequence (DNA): TGTGCCAGTAGGACAGGGATTGAAGCTTTCTTT.

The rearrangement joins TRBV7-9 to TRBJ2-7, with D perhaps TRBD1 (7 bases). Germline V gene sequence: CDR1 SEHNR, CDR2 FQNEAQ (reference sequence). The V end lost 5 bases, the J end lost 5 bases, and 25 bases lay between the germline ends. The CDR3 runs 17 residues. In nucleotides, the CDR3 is TGTGCCAGCAGCCCACCCAACGATGGGGCAGGGGGGCACGAGCAGTACTTC. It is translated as CASSPPNDGAGGHEQYF.

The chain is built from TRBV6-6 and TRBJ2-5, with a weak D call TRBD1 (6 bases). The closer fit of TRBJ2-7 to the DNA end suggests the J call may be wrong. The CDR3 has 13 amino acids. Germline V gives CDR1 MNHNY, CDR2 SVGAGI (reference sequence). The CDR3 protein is CASSKRTVDEQYF. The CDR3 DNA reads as TGTGCCAGCTCCAAAAGGACAGTTGACGAGCAGTACTTC.

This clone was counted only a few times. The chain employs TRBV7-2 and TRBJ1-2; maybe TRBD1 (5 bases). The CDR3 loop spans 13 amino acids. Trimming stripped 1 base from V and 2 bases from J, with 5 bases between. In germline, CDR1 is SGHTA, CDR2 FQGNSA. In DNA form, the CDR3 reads TGTGCCAGCAGCTTAGGACAGAACTATGGCTACACCTTC. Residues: CASSLGQNYGYTF.

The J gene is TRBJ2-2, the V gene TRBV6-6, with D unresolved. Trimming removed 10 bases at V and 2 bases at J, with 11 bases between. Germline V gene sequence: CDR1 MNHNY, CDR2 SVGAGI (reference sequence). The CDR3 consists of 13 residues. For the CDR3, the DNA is TGTGCCATCCCGGGTCTTAACACCGGGGAGCTGTTTTTT. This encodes CAIPGLNTGELFF.

CDR3 sequence: CASSVRDKNSPLHF. CDR3 DNA: TGTGCCAGCAGCGTACGGGACAAGAATTCACCCCTCCACTTT. The chain recombines TRBV9 with TRBJ1-6; D perhaps matches TRBD1 (6 bases). CDR1 and CDR2 from the germline V gene are SGDLS and YYNGEE. This CDR3 is built from 14 residues. Trimming cost V 1 base and J 7 bases, with 9 bases left between them.

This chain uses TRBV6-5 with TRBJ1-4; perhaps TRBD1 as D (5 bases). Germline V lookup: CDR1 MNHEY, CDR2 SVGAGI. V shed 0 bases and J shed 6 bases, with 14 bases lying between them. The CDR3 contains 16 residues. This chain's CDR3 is CASSYSSGLGDEKLFF. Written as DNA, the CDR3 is TGTGCCAGCAGTTACTCGAGTGGGTTAGGGGATGAAAAACTGTTTTTT.

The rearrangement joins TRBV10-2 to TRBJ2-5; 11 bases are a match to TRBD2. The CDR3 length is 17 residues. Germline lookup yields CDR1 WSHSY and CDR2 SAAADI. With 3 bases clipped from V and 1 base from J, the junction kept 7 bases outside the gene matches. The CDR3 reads CASSDPALAGVQETQYF. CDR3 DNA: TGCGCCAGCAGTGATCCTGCACTAGCGGGAGTCCAAGAGACCCAGTACTTC.